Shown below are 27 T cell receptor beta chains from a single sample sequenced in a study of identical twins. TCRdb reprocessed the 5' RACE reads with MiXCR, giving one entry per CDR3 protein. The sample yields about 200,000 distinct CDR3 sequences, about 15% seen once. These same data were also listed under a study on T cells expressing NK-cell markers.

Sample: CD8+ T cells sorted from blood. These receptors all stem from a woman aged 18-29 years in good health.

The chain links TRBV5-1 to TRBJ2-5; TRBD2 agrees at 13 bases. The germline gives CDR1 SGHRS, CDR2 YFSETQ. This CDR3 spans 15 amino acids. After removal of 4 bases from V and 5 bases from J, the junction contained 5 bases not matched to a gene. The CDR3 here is CASSITGLAGETQYF. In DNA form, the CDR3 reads TGCGCCAGCAGCATAACGGGACTAGCGGGGGAGACCCAGTACTTC.

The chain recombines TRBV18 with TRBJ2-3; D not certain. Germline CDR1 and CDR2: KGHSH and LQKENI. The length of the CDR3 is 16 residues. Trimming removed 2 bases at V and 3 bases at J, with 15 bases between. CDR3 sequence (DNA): TGTGCCAGCTCACCAGACGCCGGTGAAAGGACAGATACGCAGTATTTT. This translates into CASSPDAGERTDTQYF.

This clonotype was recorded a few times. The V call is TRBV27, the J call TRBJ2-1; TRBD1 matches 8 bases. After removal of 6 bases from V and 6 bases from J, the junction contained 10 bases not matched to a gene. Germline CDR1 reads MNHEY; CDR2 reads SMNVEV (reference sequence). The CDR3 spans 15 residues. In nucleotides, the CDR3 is TGTGCCAGCAGGAAGGACAGGGTGCCCTCCAATGAGCAGTTCTTC. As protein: CASRKDRVPSNEQFF.

In nucleotides, the CDR3 is TGTGCCAGTCCGGGATCGTACAGTGTCACCTTC. This gives the protein CASPGSYSVTF. J is TRBJ1-2 and V is TRBV2; no clear D. Germline V CDR1 and CDR2: SNHLY, FYNNEI. CDR3 length: 11 amino acids. V shed 9 bases and J shed 13 bases, with 18 bases lying between them. Using reference TRBV2 and TRBJ1-2 for the parts outside the CDR3, the full variable domain is EPEVTQTPSHQVTQMGQEVILRCVPISNHLYFYWYRQILGQKVEFLVSFYNNEISEKSEIFDDQFSVERPDGSNFTLKIRSTKLEDSAMYFCASPGSYSVTFGSGTRLTVV.

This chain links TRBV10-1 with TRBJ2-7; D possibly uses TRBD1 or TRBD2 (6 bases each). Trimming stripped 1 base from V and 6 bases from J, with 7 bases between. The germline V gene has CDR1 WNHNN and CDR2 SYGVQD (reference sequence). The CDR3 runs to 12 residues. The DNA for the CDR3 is TGCGCCAGCAGTGAGTGGGGGGCCGAGCAGTACTTC. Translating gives CASSEWGAEQYF.

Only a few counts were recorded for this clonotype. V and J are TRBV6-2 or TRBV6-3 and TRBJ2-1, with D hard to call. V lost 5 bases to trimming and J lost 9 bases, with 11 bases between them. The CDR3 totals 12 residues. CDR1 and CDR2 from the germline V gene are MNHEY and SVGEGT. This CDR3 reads CASSPGPIEQFF. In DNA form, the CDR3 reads TGTGCCAGCAGTCCGGGCCCAATTGAGCAGTTCTTC.

This CDR3 reads CASDRAQEAFF. CDR3 DNA: TGTGCCAGCGACAGGGCCCAAGAAGCTTTCTTT. The rearrangement uses TRBV5-5 and TRBJ1-1; TRBD1 matches at 7 bases. With V trimmed by 7 bases and J by 8 bases, 5 bases remained unmatched. Germline CDR1 SGHKS, CDR2 YYEKEE (reference sequence). This CDR3 has 11 amino acids.

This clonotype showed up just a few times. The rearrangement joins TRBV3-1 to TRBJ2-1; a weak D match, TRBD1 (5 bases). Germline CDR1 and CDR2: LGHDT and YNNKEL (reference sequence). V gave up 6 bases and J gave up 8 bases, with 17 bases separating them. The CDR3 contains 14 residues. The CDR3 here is CASSRPGAIDEQFF. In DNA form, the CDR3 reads TGTGCCAGCAGTCGCCCTGGGGCCATCGATGAGCAGTTCTTC.

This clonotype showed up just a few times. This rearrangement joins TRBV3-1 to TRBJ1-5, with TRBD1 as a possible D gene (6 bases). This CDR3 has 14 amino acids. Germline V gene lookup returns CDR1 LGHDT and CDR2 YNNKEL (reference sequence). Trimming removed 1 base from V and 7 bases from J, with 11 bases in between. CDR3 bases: TGTGCCAGCAGCCAAGGGCAGGGGTTACAGCCCCAGCATTTT. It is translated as CASSQGQGLQPQHF.

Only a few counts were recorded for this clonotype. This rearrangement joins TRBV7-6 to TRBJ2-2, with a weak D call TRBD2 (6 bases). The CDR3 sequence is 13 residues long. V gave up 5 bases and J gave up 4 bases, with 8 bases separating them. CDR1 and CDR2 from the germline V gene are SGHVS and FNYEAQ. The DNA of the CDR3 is TGTGCCAGCAGCATTAGCGGCACCGGGGAGCTGTTTTTT. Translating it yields CASSISGTGELFF. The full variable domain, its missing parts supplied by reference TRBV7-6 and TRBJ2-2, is GAGVSQSPRYKVTKRGQDVALRCDPISGHVSLYWYRQALGQGPEFLTYFNYEAQQDKSGLPNDRFSAERPEGSISTLTIQRTEQRDSAMYRCASSISGTGELFFGEGSRLTVL.

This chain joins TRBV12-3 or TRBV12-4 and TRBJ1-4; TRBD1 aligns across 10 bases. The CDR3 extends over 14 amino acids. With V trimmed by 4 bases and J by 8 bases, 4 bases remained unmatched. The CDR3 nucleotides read TGTGCCAGCAGTTCCCGGGACAGGGGCGAAAAACTGTTTTTT. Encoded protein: CASSSRDRGEKLFF.

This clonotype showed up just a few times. In DNA form, the CDR3 reads TGTGCCAGCAGTTACTCTGACAGGGGGGCCTACGAGCAGTACTTC. Translation: CASSYSDRGAYEQYF. The chain employs TRBV6-2 or TRBV6-3 and TRBJ2-7; 9 bases fit TRBD1. This CDR3 has 15 residues. Germline loops: CDR1 MNHEY, CDR2 SVGEGT. With V trimmed by 0 bases and J by 2 bases, 2 bases remained unmatched.

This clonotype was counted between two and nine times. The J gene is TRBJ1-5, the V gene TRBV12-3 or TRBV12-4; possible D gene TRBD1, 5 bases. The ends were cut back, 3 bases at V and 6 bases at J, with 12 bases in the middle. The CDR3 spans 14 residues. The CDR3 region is CASSFRQGTQPQHF. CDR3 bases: TGTGCCAGCAGTTTTCGGCAGGGTACTCAGCCCCAGCATTTT.

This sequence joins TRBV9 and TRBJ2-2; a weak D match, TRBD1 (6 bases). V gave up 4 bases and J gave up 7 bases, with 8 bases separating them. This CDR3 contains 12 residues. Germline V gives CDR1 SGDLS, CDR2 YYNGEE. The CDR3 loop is CASSSGVGELFF. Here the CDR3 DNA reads TGTGCCAGCAGCTCAGGGGTCGGGGAGCTGTTTTTT.

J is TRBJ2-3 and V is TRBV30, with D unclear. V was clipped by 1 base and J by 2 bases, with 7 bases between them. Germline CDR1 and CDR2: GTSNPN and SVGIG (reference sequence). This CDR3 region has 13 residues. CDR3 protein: CAWSGDNTDTQYF. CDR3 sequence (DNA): TGTGCCTGGAGTGGGGATAACACAGATACGCAGTATTTT.

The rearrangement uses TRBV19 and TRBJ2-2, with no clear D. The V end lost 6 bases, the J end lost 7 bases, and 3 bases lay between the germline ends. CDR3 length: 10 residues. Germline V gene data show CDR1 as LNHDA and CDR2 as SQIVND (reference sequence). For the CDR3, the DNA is TGTGCCAGTAGCGGCGGGGAGCTGTTTTTT. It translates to CASSGGELFF.

This chain's CDR3 is CASSLVFGGGQETQYF. The CDR3 bases are TGTGCCAGCAGCTTAGTGTTTGGCGGGGGGCAAGAGACCCAGTACTTC. The chain links TRBV11-2 to TRBJ2-5; 8 nucleotides match TRBD2. The CDR3 spans 16 residues. Germline values: CDR1 SGHAT, CDR2 FQNNGV. Germline trimming cut 1 base from V and 2 bases from J; bases unmatched to any gene: 6.

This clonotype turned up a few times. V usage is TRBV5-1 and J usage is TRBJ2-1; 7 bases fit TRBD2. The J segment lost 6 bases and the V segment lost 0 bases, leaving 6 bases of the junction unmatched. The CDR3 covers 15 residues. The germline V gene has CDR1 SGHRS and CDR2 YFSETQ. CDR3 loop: CASSLGAGVANEQFF. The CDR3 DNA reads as TGCGCCAGCAGCTTGGGGGCGGGAGTGGCCAATGAGCAGTTCTTC.

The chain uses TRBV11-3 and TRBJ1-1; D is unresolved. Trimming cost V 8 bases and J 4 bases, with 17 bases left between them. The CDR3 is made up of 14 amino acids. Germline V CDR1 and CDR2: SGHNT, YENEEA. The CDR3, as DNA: TGTGCCAGCTCCCTGCCCGGAGGCGGCACTGAAGCTTTCTTT. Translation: CASSLPGGGTEAFF.

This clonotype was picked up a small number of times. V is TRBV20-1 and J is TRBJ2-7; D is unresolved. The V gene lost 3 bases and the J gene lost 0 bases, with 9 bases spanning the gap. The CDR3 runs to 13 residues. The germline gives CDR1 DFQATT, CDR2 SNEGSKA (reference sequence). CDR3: CSASLRSSYEQYF. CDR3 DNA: TGCAGTGCTAGTTTGCGGTCCTCCTACGAGCAGTACTTC.

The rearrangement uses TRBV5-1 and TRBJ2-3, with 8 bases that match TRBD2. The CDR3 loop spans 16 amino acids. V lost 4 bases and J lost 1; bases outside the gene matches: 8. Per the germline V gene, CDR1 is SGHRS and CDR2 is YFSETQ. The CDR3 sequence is CASSPTWREGTDTQYF. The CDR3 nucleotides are TGCGCCAGCAGCCCTACCTGGCGGGAGGGCACAGATACGCAGTATTTT.

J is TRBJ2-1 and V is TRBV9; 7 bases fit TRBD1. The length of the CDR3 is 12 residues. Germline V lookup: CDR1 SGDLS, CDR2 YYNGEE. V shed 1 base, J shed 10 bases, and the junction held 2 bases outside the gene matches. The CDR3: CASSVRQGEQFF. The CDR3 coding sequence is TGTGCCAGCAGCGTAAGACAGGGAGAGCAGTTCTTC.

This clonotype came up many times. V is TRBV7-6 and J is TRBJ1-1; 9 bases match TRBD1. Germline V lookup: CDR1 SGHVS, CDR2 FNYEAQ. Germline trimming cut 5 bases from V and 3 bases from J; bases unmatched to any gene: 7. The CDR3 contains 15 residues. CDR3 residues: CASSDTDRGDTEAFF. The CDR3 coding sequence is TGTGCCAGCAGCGACACGGACAGGGGTGACACTGAAGCTTTCTTT.

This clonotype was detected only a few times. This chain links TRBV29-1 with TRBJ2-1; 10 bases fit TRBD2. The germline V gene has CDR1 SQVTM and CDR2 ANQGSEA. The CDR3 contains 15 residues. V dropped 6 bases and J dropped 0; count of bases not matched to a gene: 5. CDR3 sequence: CSVVAGGSSYNEQFF. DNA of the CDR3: TGCAGCGTGGTAGCGGGGGGTAGCTCCTACAATGAGCAGTTCTTC.

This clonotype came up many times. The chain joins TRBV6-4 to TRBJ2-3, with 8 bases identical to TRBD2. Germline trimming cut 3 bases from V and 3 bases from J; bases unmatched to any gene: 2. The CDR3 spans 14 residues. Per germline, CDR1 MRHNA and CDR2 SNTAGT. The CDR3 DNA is TGTGCCAGCAGTGAGACGGGAGGGACAGATACGCAGTATTTT. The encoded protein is CASSETGGTDTQYF.

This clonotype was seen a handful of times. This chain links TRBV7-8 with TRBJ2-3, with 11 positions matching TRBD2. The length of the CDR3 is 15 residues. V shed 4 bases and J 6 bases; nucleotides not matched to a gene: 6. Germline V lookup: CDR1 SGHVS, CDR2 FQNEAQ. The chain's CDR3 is CASSSRTSGLDTQYF. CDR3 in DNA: TGTGCCAGCAGCTCTAGGACTAGCGGGCTGGATACGCAGTATTTT. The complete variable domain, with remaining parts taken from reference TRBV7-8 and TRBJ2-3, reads GAGVSQSPRYKVAKRGQDVALRCDPISGHVSLFWYQQALGQGPEFLTYFQNEAQLDKSGLPSDRFFAERPEGSVSTLKIQRTQQEDSAVYLCASSSRTSGLDTQYFGPGTRLTVL.

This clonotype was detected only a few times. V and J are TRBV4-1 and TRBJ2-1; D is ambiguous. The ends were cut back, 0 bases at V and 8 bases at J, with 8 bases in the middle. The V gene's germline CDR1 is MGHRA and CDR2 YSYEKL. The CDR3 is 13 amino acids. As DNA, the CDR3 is TGCGCCAGCAGCCAAGAAAGGTGGGATGAGCAGTTCTTC. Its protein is CASSQERWDEQFF.